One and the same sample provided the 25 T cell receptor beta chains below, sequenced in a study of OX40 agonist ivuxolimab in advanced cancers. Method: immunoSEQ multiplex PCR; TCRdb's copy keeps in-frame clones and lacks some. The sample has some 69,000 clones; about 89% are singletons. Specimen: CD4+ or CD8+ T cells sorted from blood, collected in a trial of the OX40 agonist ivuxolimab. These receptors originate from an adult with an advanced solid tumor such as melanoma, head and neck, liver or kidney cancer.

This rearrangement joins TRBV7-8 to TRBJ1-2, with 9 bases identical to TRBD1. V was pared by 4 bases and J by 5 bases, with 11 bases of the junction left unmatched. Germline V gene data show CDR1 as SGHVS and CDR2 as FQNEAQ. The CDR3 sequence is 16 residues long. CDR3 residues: CASSSGQGFREYGYTF. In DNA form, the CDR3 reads TGTGCCAGCAGCTCGGGACAGGGCTTCAGGGAGTATGGCTACACCTTC.

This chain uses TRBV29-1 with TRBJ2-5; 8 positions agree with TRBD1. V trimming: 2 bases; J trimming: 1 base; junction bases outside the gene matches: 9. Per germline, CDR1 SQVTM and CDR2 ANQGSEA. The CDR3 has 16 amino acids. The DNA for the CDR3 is TGCAGCGTTGAAACTGGACAGGGTGGGCTCCAAGAGACCCAGTACTTC. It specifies CSVETGQGGLQETQYF.

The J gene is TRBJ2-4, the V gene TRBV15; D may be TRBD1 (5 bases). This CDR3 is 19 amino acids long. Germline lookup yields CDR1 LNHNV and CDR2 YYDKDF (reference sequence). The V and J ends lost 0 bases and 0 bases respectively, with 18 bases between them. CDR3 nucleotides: TGTGCCACCAGCAGAGATTTAAAAGGGGTCACGCAAGCCAAAAACATTCAGTACTTC. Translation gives CATSRDLKGVTQAKNIQYF.

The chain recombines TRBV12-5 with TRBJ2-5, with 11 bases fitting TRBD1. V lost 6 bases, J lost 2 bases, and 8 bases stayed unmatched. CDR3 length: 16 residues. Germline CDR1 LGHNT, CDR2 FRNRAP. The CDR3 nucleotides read TGTGCTAGTGGACTCGGGACAGGGGGGACACAAGAGACCCAGTACTTC. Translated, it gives CASGLGTGGTQETQYF.

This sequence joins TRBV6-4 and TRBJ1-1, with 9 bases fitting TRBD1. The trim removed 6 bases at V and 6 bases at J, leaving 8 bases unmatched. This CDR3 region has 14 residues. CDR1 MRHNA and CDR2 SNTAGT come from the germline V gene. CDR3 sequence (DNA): TGTGCCAGCAGCGTACGGACAGGGGAGTCTGAAGCTTTCTTT. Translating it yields CASSVRTGESEAFF.

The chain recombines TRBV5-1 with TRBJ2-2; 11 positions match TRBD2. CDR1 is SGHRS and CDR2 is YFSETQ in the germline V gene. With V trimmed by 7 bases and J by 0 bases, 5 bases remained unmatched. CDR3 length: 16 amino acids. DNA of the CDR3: TGCGCCAGCGGGACTAGCGGATTCGCGAACACCGGGGAGCTGTTTTTT. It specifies CASGTSGFANTGELFF.

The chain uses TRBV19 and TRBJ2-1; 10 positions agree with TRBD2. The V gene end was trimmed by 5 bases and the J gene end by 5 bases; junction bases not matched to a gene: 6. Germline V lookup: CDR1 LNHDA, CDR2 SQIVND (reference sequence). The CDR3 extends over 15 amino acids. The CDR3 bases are TGTGCCAGTAGTCCGGGACTAGCGAACGACAATGAGCAGTTCTTC. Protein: CASSPGLANDNEQFF.

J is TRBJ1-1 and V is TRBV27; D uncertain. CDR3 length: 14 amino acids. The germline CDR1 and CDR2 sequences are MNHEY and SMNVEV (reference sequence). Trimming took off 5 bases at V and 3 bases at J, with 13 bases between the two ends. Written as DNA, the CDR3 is TGTGCCAGCAGTGCGGGCGTAGGGTACACTGAAGCTTTCTTT. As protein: CASSAGVGYTEAFF.

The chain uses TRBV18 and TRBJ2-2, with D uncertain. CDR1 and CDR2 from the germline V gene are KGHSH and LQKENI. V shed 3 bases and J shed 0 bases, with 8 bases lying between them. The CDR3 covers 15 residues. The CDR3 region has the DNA TGTGCCAGCTCACCCCTGGCAGCGAACACCGGGGAGCTGTTTTTT. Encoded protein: CASSPLAANTGELFF.

CDR3 amino acids: CASSSRGGPDGYTF. For the CDR3, the DNA is TGCGCCAGCAGCTCCCGGGGAGGTCCAGATGGCTACACCTTC. This chain uses TRBV5-1 with TRBJ1-2; no definite D call. V gave up 3 bases and J gave up 6 bases, with 15 bases separating them. CDR1 and CDR2 (germline): SGHRS, YFSETQ. The CDR3 sequence is 14 residues long.

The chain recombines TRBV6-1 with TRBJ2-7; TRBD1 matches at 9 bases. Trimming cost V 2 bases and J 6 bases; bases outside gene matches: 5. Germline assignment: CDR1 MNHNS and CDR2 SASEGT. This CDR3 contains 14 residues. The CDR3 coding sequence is TGTGCCAGCAGTGAATCGGGACAGGGCCCCGAGCAGTACTTC. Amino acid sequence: CASSESGQGPEQYF.

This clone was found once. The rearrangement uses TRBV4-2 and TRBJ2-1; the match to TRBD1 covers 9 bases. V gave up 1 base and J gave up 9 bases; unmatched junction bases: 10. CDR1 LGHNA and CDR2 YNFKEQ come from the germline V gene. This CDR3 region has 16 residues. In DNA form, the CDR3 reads TGTGCCAGCAGCCAAGCGGACAGGGGACTATCAGGTGAGCAGTTCTTC. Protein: CASSQADRGLSGEQFF.

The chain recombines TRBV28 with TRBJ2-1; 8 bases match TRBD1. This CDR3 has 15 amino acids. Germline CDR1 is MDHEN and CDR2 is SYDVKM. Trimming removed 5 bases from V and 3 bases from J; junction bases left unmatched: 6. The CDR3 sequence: CASSGLGTGYNEQFF. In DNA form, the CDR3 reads TGTGCCAGCAGTGGCCTGGGGACAGGCTACAATGAGCAGTTCTTC.

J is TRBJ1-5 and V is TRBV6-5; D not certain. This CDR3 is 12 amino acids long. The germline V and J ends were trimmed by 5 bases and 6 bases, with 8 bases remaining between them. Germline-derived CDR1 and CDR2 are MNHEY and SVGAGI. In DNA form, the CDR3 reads TGTGCCAGCAGTCCTGCCGGTCAGCCCCAGCATTTT. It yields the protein CASSPAGQPQHF.

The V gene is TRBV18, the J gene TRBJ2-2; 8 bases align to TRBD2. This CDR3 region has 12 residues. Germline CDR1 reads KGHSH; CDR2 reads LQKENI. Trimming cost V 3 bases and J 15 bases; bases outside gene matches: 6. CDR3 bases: TGTGCCAGCTCACCGGCGGGACTAGATTTGTTTTTT. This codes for CASSPAGLDLFF.

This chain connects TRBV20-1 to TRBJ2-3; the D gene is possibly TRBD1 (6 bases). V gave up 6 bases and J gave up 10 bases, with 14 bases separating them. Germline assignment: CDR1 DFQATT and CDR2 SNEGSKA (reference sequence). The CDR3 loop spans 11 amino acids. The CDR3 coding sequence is TGCAGTGCCCGTAATGGGGGCGCGCAGTATTTT. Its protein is CSARNGGAQYF.

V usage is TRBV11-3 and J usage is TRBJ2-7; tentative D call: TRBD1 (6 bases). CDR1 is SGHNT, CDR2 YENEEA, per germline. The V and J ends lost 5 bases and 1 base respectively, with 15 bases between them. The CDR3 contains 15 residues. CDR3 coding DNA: TGTGCCAGCAGCAGAGAGACAGGACCTTCCTACGAGCAGTACTTC. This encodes CASSRETGPSYEQYF.

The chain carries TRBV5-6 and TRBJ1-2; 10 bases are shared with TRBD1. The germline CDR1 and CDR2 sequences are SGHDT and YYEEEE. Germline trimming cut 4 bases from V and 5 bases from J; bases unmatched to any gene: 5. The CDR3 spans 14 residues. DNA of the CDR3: TGTGCCAGCAGCGGGGACAGGGGAAGGTATGGCTACACCTTC. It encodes CASSGDRGRYGYTF.

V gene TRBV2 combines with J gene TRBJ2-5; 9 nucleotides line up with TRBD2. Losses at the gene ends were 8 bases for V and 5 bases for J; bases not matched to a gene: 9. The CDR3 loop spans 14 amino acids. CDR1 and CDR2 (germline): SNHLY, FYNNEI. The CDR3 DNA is TGTGCCAGCTCCGGCGGGAGGGCCGGGGAGACCCAGTACTTC. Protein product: CASSGGRAGETQYF.

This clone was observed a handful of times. CDR3 sequence (DNA): TGTGCCAGCAGCGCCCGGACTAGCGGGAGTGATGGGCAGTACTTC. Protein: CASSARTSGSDGQYF. The V call is TRBV7-8, the J call TRBJ2-7; 13 bases agree with TRBD2. V dropped 5 bases and J dropped 9; count of bases not matched to a gene: 10. Germline CDR1 SGHVS, CDR2 FQNEAQ. This CDR3 has 15 residues. The complete variable domain, with remaining parts taken from reference TRBV7-8 and TRBJ2-7, reads GAGVSQSPRYKVAKRGQDVALRCDPISGHVSLFWYQQALGQGPEFLTYFQNEAQLDKSGLPSDRFFAERPEGSVSTLKIQRTQQEDSAVYLCASSARTSGSDGQYFGPGTRLTVT.

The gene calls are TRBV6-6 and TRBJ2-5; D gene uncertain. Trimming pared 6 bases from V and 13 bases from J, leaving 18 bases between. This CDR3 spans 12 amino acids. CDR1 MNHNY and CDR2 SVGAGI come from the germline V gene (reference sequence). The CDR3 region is CASSYDGLKPYF. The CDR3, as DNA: TGTGCCAGCAGCTATGACGGCCTTAAGCCGTACTTC.

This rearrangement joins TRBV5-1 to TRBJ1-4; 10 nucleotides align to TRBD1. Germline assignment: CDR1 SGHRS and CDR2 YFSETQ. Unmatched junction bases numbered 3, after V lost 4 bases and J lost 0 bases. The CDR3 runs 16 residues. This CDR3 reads CASSAGTGATNEKLFF. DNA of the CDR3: TGCGCCAGCAGCGCCGGGACAGGGGCAACTAATGAAAAACTGTTTTTT.

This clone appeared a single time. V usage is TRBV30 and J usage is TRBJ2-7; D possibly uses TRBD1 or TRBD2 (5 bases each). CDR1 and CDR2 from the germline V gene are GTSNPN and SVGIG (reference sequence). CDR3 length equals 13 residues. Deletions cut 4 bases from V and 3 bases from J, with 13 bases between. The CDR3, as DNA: TGTGCCTGGAAGAGGGGACGAGACTACGAGCAGTACTTC. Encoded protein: CAWKRGRDYEQYF.

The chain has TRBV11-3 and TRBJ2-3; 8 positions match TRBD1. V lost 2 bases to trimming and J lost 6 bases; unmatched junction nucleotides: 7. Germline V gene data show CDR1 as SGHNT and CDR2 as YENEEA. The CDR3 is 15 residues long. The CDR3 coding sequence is TGTGCCAGCAGCTTAAACAGGGGGTACGGGGATACGCAGTATTTT. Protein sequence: CASSLNRGYGDTQYF.

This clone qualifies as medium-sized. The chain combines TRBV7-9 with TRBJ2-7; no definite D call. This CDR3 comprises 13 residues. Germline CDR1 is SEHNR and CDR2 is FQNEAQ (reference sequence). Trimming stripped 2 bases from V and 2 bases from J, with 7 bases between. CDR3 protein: CASSLSSPYEQYF. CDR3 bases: TGTGCCAGCAGCTTATCGTCTCCCTACGAGCAGTACTTC.